One sample yielded the 25 T cell receptor beta chains listed below, sequenced in a study of Ad26.COV2.S vaccination and SARS-CoV-2 variants. Repertoires were generated with immunoSEQ multiplex PCR, while TCRdb's copy carries only in-frame clones and drops some. The sample records approximately 300,000 clones, about 85% being singletons. The treatment denotes: over 15 received Ad26.COV2.S at low or high dose, single or two shots; about 5 received placebo; per-sample allocation not given. All samples were drawn on day 63, counting from the first vaccine or placebo injection. The sequenced sample was peripheral blood, obtained in a trial of Ad26.COV2.S vaccine versus placebo. These receptors were taken from a person between 18 and 60 years old who received the Ad26.COV2.S COVID-19 vaccine or a placebo.

The chain joins TRBV11-3 to TRBJ2-1, with D possibly being TRBD1 (5 bases). The length of the CDR3 is 14 residues. V was shortened by 1 base and J by 10 bases, with 14 bases between the two germline ends. CDR1 is SGHNT, CDR2 YENEEA, per germline. For the CDR3, the DNA is TGTGCCAGCAGCTTAGGCCCAGGGAATTGGGAGCAGTTCTTC. Encoded protein: CASSLGPGNWEQFF.

V usage is TRBV14 and J usage is TRBJ2-3; 11 positions match TRBD2. After removal of 0 bases from V and 6 bases from J, the junction contained 14 bases not matched to a gene. From germline, CDR1 is SGHDN and CDR2 FVKESK. This CDR3 has 19 amino acids. CDR3 loop: CASSQDSPTTSGGFDTQYF. Here the CDR3 DNA reads TGTGCCAGCAGCCAAGATAGTCCTACTACTAGCGGGGGTTTTGATACGCAGTATTTT.

The chain couples TRBV4-2 to TRBJ2-5; tentative D call: TRBD2 (6 bases). The CDR3 consists of 16 residues. The V end lost 2 bases, the J end lost 2 bases, and 15 bases lay between the germline ends. Looked up from germline, CDR1 is LGHNA and CDR2 is YNFKEQ. CDR3 coding DNA: TGTGCCAGCAGCCAAAGTTCGACTGGGGGGCAAGAGACCCAGTACTTC. Amino acids: CASSQSSTGGQETQYF.

The chain joins TRBV27 to TRBJ2-5; weak D call: TRBD1 (6 bases). CDR3 size: 13 residues. V was pared by 3 bases and J by 5 bases, with 10 bases between. The germline gives CDR1 MNHEY, CDR2 SMNVEV (reference sequence). The CDR3 nucleotides are TGTGCCAGCAGTTTGAGGGGGTCGGAGACCCAGTACTTC. Translating gives CASSLRGSETQYF.

The chain combines TRBV12-1 with TRBJ1-5; the DNA was not used to check the table's D call, TRBD1. TRBV12-1 is a documented pseudogene. The CDR3 extends over 14 amino acids. DNA of the CDR3: TGTGCCAGCAGCCCAAGACAGCACAATCAGCCCCAGCATTTT. Its translation: CASSPRQHNQPQHF.

This clone was detected only once. This chain connects TRBV21-1 to TRBJ2-7; the table gives TRBD1 as D, unverified against the DNA. TRBV21-1 is labeled a pseudogene. The CDR3 is 16 residues long. The CDR3 reads CASNDRARDLNFEQYF. In DNA form, the CDR3 reads TGTGCCAGCAACGACAGGGCAAGGGACCTGAACTTCGAGCAGTACTTC.

This clone has more than one count but fewer than ten. The chain recombines TRBV6-5 with TRBJ2-4, with TRBD2 as a possible D gene (6 bases). Between the trimmed V and J ends, which lost 0 bases and 8 bases, there was a span of 11 bases. Germline V lookup: CDR1 MNHEY, CDR2 SVGAGI. The CDR3 is 14 amino acids. The CDR3: CASSYSGSMDIQYF. The CDR3 nucleotides are TGTGCCAGCAGTTACTCCGGGAGCATGGACATTCAGTACTTC.

This clone was found once. The J gene is TRBJ2-1, the V gene TRBV10-1; 9 nucleotides match TRBD2. The V gene's germline CDR1 is WNHNN and CDR2 SYGVQD (reference sequence). The CDR3 totals 16 residues. The V segment lost 0 bases and the J segment 7 bases; nucleotides outside the gene matches: 7. The CDR3 reads CASSESGLAGNNEQFF. CDR3 nucleotides: TGCGCCAGCAGTGAGTCGGGGCTAGCGGGGAATAATGAGCAGTTCTTC.

The sample holds a few counts of this clone. This chain uses TRBV7-6 with TRBJ2-1; 11 bases fit TRBD2. Germline V gene data show CDR1 as SGHVS and CDR2 as FNYEAQ. The trim removed 6 bases at V and 5 bases at J, leaving 12 bases unmatched. The CDR3 loop spans 17 amino acids. DNA for the CDR3: TGTGCCAGCAGGCCTATAGCGGGGGGGCCGGTGAACAATGAGCAGTTCTTC. This codes for CASRPIAGGPVNNEQFF.

The chain links TRBV11-2 to TRBJ2-3; a possible D gene is TRBD2 (7 bases). Per germline, CDR1 SGHAT and CDR2 FQNNGV. This CDR3 is 17 amino acids long. V was clipped by 3 bases and J by 2 bases, with 18 bases between them. The CDR3 here is CASSFPKGGVYTDTQYF. In nucleotides, the CDR3 is TGTGCCAGCAGCTTTCCAAAAGGGGGGGTTTACACAGATACGCAGTATTTT.

The gene calls are TRBV27 and TRBJ1-6; 7 bases fit TRBD1. The CDR3 extends over 14 amino acids. V gave up 5 bases and J gave up 9 bases; unmatched junction bases: 7. The V gene's germline CDR1 is MNHEY and CDR2 SMNVEV (reference sequence). The CDR3 is CASSGGGQFSPLHF. The CDR3 region has the DNA TGTGCCAGCAGTGGGGGGGGACAGTTTTCACCCCTCCACTTT.

The V call is TRBV9, the J call TRBJ1-6; D might be TRBD1 (6 bases). Trimming shortened V by 2 bases and J by 10 bases, and 22 bases separated the two germline ends. Germline V gene data show CDR1 as SGDLS and CDR2 as YYNGEE. This CDR3 has 17 amino acids. CDR3 residues: CASSVFSEWGLISPLHF. Written as DNA, the CDR3 is TGTGCCAGCAGCGTCTTCTCAGAGTGGGGGCTGATCTCACCCCTCCACTTT.

This clone occurred a few times. The J gene is TRBJ2-7, the V gene TRBV5-1; 8 bases are shared with TRBD1. Germline values: CDR1 SGHRS, CDR2 YFSETQ. V gave up 4 bases and J gave up 2 bases; unmatched junction bases: 5. The CDR3 runs 14 residues. The CDR3, as DNA: TGCGCCAGCAGCCTCGGGACAGGAGCCTACGAGCAGTACTTC. This encodes CASSLGTGAYEQYF.

This chain uses TRBV28 with TRBJ2-3; 9 bases match TRBD1. The V segment lost 5 bases and the J segment 2 bases; nucleotides outside the gene matches: 14. The germline V gene encodes CDR1 MDHEN and CDR2 SYDVKM. CDR3 length: 18 amino acids. The CDR3 protein is CASSPATGTGRLTDTQYF. The CDR3, as DNA: TGTGCCAGCAGTCCCGCCACCGGGACAGGGAGACTCACAGATACGCAGTATTTT.

The chain links TRBV6-5 to TRBJ1-2; tentatively, D is TRBD1 (6 bases). V gave up 6 bases and J gave up 4 bases, with 12 bases separating them. Germline values: CDR1 MNHEY, CDR2 SVGAGI. This CDR3 region has 13 residues. CDR3 amino acids: CASRDSWIYGYTF. The CDR3 DNA reads as TGTGCCAGCAGGGACAGTTGGATCTATGGCTACACCTTC.

This chain links TRBV5-1 with TRBJ2-5; D is tentatively TRBD1 or TRBD2 (5 bases each). Trimming left V 1 base short and J 2 bases short, with 18 bases between. Looked up from germline, CDR1 is SGHRS and CDR2 is YFSETQ. This CDR3 region has 17 residues. The CDR3 DNA reads TGCGCCAGCAGCTTGAATGCGTTGGGGGAACCACAAGAGACCCAGTACTTC. This encodes CASSLNALGEPQETQYF.

V and J are TRBV5-1 and TRBJ1-3; the match to TRBD1 covers 7 bases. CDR3 length: 16 amino acids. In germline, CDR1 is SGHRS, CDR2 YFSETQ. The junction had 10 bases not matched to a gene; V was cut back by 3 bases and J by 4 bases. CDR3 sequence: CASSSSTGISGNTIYF. The DNA for the CDR3 is TGCGCCAGCAGCTCATCGACAGGGATTTCGGGAAACACCATATATTTT.

This chain connects TRBV13 to TRBJ1-1; TRBD1 matches at 8 bases. The CDR3 is 14 amino acids. Unmatched junction bases numbered 9, after V lost 5 bases and J lost 7 bases. Germline lookup yields CDR1 PRHDT and CDR2 FYEKMQ (reference sequence). CDR3 in amino acids: CASSPDRGRREAFF. The DNA of the CDR3 is TGTGCCAGCAGCCCCGACAGGGGCCGTCGTGAAGCTTTCTTT.

This chain uses TRBV5-6 with TRBJ2-3; D unclear. Trimming cost V 0 bases and J 4 bases, with 6 bases left between them. Germline values: CDR1 SGHDT, CDR2 YYEEEE. The CDR3 is 13 residues long. In DNA form, the CDR3 reads TGTGCCAGCAGCTTGGGGCTAGCAGATACGCAGTATTTT. The encoded protein is CASSLGLADTQYF.

The genes are TRBV5-8 and TRBJ2-4, with D maybe TRBD1 (6 bases). The CDR3 contains 15 residues. CDR1 is SGHTS, CDR2 YDEGEE, per germline. With 0 bases removed from V and 8 bases from J, the gap between germline ends came to 15 bases. The CDR3 loop reads CASSLDLGAADIQYF. The CDR3 coding sequence is TGTGCCAGCAGCTTGGATCTGGGGGCGGCGGACATTCAGTACTTC.

The chain carries TRBV6-1 and TRBJ1-6; D call uncertain. V dropped 0 bases and J dropped 8 bases, with 2 bases sitting between them. The germline V gene encodes CDR1 MNHNS and CDR2 SASEGT. The CDR3 length is 12 residues. In DNA, the CDR3 is TGTGCCAGCAGTGAAGCATATTCACCCCTCCACTTT. Encoded protein: CASSEAYSPLHF.

This chain uses TRBV11-1 with TRBJ2-1, with TRBD2 matching 12 bases. V was clipped by 4 bases and J by 4 bases; unmatched bases: 2. CDR1 SGHAT and CDR2 FQDESV come from the germline V gene (reference sequence). This CDR3 contains 15 residues. DNA of the CDR3: TGTGCCAGCAGCTGGACTAGCGGGGATTACAATGAGCAGTTCTTC. This gives the protein CASSWTSGDYNEQFF.

The chain combines TRBV6-5 with TRBJ2-5; TRBD1 aligns across 7 bases. The trim removed 6 bases at V and 3 bases at J, leaving 10 bases unmatched. The length of the CDR3 is 15 residues. Germline-derived CDR1 and CDR2 are MNHEY and SVGAGI. CDR3 sequence (DNA): TGTGCCAGCAGACCAAGACTTGACAGGGAAGAGACCCAGTACTTC. Translation: CASRPRLDREETQYF.

As regards this clone: Other DNA sequences in the sample encode the same CDR3. The rearrangement joins TRBV12-3 or TRBV12-4 to TRBJ1-2; the D gene is possibly TRBD1 (5 bases). V was pared by 3 bases and J by 8 bases, with 13 bases between. The CDR3 consists of 13 residues. The CDR3 DNA follows: TGTGCCAGCAGTTTTGGGGGTCGGGGCGGCTACACCTTC. Encoded protein: CASSFGGRGGYTF.

The rearrangement joins TRBV2 to TRBJ2-1; a weak D match, TRBD2 (6 bases). Germline CDR1 and CDR2: SNHLY and FYNNEI. The CDR3 covers 13 residues. Trimming removed 8 bases from V and 10 bases from J, with 18 bases in between. CDR3 coding DNA: TGTGCCAGCCGTGTAGGACGGGCGGGGGAGCAGTTCTTC. It is translated as CASRVGRAGEQFF.